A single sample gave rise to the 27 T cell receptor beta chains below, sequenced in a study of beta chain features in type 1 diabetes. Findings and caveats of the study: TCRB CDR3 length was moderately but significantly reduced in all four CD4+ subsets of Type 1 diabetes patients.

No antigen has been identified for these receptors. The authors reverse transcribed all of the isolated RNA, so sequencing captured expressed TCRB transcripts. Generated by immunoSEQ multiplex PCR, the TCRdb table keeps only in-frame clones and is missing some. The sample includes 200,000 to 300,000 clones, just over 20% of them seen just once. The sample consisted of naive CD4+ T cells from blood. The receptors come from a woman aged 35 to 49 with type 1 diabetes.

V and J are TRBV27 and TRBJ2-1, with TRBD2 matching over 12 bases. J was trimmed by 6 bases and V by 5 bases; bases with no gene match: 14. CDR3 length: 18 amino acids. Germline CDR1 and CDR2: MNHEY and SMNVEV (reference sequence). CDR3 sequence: CASSPNSGRLAGANEQFF. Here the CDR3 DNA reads TGTGCCAGCAGTCCCAACTCGGGTAGACTAGCGGGAGCCAATGAGCAGTTCTTC.

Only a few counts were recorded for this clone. The CDR3 sequence is CASSPGQGWYGYTF. The DNA for the CDR3 is TGTGCCAGCAGTCCGGGACAGGGCTGGTATGGCTACACCTTC. The chain carries TRBV2 and TRBJ1-2; the match to TRBD1 covers 9 bases. The trim removed 5 bases at V and 5 bases at J, leaving 6 bases unmatched. This CDR3 comprises 14 residues. Germline V gene sequence: CDR1 SNHLY, CDR2 FYNNEI.

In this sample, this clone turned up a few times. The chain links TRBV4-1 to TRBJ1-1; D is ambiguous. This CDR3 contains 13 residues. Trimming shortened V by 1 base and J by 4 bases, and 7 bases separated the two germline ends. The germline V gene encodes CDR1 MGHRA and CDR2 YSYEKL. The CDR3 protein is CASSQGRVTEAFF. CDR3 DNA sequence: TGCGCCAGCAGCCAAGGCCGGGTCACTGAAGCTTTCTTT.

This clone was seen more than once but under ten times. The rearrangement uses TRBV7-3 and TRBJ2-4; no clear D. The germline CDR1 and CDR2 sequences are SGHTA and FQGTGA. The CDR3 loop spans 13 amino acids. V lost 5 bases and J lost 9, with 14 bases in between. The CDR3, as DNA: TGTGCCAGCAGCGCCTTCCTAGATTCCATTCAGTACTTC. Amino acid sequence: CASSAFLDSIQYF.

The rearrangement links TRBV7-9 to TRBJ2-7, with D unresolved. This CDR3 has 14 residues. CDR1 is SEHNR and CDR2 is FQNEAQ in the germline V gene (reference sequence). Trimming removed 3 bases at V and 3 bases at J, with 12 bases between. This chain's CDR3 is CASSLNPLIYEQYF. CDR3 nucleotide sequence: TGTGCCAGCAGCTTGAACCCACTTATCTACGAGCAGTACTTC.

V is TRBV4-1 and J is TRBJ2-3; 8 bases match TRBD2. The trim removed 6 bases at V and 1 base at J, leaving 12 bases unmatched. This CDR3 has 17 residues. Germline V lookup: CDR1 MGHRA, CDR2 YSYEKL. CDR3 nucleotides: TGCGCCAGCAGAACCTACGGGGGGGAGAAGGGCACAGATACGCAGTATTTT. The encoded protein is CASRTYGGEKGTDTQYF.

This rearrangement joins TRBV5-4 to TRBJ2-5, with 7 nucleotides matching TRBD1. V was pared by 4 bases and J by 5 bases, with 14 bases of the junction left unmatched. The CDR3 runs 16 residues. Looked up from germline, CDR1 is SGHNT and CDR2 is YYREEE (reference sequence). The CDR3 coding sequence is TGTGCCAGCAGCACGCCGGGACAGACCCTCGGCGAGACCCAGTACTTC. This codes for CASSTPGQTLGETQYF. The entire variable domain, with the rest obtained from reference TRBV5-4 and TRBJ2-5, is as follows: ETGVTQSPTHLIKTRGQQVTLRCSSQSGHNTVSWYQQALGQGPQFIFQYYREEENGRGNFPPRFSGLQFPNYSSELNVNALELDDSALYLCASSTPGQTLGETQYFGPGTRLLVL.

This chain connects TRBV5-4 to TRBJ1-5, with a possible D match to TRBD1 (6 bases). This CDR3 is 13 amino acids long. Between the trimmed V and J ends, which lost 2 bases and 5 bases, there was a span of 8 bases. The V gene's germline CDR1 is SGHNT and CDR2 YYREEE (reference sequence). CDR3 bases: TGTGCCAGCAGCTTCGGGGGGCATCAGCCCCAGCATTTT. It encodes CASSFGGHQPQHF.

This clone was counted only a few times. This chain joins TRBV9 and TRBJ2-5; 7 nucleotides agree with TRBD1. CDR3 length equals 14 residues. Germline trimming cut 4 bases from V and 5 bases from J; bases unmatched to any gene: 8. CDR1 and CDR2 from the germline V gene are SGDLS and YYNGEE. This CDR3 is CASSPRQGRETQYF. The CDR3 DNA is TGTGCCAGCAGCCCTCGACAGGGTCGGGAGACCCAGTACTTC.

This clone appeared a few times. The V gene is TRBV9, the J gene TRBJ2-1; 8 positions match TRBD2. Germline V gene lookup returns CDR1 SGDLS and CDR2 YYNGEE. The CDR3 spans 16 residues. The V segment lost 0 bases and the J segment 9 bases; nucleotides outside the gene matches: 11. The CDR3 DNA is TGTGCCAGCAGCGTAGATTCTAGCGGGTTAAGGGGTGAGCAGTTCTTC. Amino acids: CASSVDSSGLRGEQFF.

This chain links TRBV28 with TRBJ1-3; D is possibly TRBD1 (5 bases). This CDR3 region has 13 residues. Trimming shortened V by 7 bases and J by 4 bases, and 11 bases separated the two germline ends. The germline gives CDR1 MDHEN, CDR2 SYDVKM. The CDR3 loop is CASTLRAGNTIYF. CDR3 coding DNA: TGTGCCAGCACCCTCAGGGCGGGAAACACCATATATTTT.

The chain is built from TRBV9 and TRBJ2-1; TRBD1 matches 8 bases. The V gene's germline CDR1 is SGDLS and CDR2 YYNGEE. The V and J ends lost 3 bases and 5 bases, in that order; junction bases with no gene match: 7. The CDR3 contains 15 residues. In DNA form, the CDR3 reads TGTGCCAGCAGCGCTCACGGGACAGGAGACAATGAGCAGTTCTTC. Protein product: CASSAHGTGDNEQFF.

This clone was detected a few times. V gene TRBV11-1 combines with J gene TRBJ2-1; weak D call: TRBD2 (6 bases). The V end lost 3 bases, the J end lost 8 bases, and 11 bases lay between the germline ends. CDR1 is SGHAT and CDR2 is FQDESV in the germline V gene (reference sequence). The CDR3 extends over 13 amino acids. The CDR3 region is CASSLGTLDEQFF. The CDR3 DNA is TGTGCCAGCAGCTTGGGGACTCTCGATGAGCAGTTCTTC.

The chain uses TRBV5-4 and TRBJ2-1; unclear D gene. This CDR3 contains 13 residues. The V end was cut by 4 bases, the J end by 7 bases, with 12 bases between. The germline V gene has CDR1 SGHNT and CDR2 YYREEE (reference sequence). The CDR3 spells CASSPAQRNEQFF. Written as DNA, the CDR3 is TGTGCCAGCAGCCCTGCCCAACGGAATGAGCAGTTCTTC.

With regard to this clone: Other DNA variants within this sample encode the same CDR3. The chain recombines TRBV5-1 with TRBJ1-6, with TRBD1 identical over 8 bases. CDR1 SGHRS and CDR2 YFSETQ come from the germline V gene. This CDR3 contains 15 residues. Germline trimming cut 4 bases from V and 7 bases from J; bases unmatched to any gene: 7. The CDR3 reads CASSAGTGGNSPLHF. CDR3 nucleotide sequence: TGCGCCAGCAGCGCGGGGACAGGAGGCAATTCACCCCTCCACTTT.

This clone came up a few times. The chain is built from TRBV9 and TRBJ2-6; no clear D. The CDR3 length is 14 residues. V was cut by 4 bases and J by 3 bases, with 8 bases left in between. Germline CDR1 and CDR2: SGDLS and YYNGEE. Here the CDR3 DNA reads TGTGCCAGCAGCAAACGGAGTGGGGCCAACGTCCTGACTTTC. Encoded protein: CASSKRSGANVLTF.

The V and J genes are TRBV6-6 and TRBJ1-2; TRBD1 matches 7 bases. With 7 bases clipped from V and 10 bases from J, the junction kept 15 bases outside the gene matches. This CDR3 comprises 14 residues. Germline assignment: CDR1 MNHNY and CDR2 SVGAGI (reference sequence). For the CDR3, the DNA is TGTGCCAGCAAGGATTACCGGGACAGTACCTTCTACACCTTC. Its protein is CASKDYRDSTFYTF.

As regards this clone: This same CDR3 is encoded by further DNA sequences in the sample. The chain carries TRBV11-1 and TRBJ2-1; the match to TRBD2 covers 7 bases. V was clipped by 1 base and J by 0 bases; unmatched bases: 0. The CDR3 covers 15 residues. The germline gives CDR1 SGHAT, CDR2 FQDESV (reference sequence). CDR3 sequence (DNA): TGTGCCAGCAGCTTAGGCGGGAGCTCCTACAATGAGCAGTTCTTC. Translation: CASSLGGSSYNEQFF.

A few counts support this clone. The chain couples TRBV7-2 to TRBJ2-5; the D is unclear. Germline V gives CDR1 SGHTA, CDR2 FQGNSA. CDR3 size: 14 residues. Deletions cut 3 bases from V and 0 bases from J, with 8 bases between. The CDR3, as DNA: TGTGCCAGCAGCTTGTGGCAGGACCAAGAGACCCAGTACTTC. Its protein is CASSLWQDQETQYF.

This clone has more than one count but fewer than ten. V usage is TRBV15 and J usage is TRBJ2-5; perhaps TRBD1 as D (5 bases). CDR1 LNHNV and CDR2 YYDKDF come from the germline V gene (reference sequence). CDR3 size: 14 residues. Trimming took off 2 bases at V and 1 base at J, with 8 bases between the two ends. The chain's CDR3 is CATSRQGSQETQYF. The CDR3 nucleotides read TGTGCCACCAGCAGACAGGGATCCCAAGAGACCCAGTACTTC.

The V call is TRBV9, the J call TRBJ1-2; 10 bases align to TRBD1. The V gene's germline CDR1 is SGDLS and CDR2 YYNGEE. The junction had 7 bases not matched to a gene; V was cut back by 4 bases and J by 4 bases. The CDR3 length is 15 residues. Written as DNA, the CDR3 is TGTGCCAGCAGCTACCTGACAGGGGGCAGCTATGGCTACACCTTC. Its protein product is CASSYLTGGSYGYTF. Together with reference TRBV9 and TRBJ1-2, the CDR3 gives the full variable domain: DSGVTQTPKHLITATGQRVTLRCSPRSGDLSVYWYQQSLDQGLQFLIQYYNGEERAKGNILERFSAQQFPDLHSELNLSSLELGDSALYFCASSYLTGGSYGYTFGSGTRLTVV.

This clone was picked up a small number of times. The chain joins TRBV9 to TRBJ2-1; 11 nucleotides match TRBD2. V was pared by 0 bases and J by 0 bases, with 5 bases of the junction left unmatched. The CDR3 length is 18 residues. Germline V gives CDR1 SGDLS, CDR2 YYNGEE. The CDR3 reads CASSVAVSGGASYNEQFF. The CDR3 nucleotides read TGTGCCAGCAGCGTAGCGGTTAGCGGGGGGGCCTCCTACAATGAGCAGTTCTTC.

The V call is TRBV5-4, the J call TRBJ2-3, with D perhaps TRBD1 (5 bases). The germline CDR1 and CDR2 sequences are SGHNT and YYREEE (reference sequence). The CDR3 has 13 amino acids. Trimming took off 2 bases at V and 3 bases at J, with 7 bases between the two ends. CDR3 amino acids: CASSLQVTDTQYF. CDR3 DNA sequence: TGTGCCAGCAGCTTACAGGTGACAGATACGCAGTATTTT.

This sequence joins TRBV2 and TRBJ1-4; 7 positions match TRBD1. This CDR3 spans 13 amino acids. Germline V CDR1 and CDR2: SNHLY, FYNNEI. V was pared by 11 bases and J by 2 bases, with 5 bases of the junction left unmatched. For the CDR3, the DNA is TGTGCCGAGGGGGGACAGACTAATGAAAAACTGTTTTTT. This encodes CAEGGQTNEKLFF.

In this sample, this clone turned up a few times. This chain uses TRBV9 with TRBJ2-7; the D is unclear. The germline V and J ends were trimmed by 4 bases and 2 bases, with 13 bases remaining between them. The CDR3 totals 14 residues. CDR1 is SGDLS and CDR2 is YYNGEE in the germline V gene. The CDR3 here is CASSNSGWAYEQYF. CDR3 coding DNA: TGTGCCAGCAGCAACAGTGGTTGGGCCTACGAGCAGTACTTC.

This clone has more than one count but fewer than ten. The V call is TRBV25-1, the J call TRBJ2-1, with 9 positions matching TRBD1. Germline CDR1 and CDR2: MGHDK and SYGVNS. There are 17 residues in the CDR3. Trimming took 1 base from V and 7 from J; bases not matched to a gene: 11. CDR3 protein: CASSESRDRESSNEQFF. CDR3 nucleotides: TGTGCCAGCAGTGAATCCCGGGACAGGGAATCTTCAAATGAGCAGTTCTTC.

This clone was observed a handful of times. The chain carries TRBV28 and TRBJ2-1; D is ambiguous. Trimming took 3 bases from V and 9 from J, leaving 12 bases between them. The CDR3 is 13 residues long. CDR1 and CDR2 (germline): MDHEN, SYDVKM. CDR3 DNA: TGTGCCAGCAGTTTTATGGCGTCGGGTGAGCAGTTCTTC. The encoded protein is CASSFMASGEQFF.